The 25 T cell receptor beta chains below all came from one sample that was sequenced in a study of Graves' ophthalmopathy and Graves' hyperthyroidism. The authors amplified TCR beta CDR3 regions, and they did so from RNA transcripts for repertoire sequencing. The authors performed first-round RT-PCR with HTBI primers and then a second-round multiplex PCR. TCRdb re-called the multiplex PCR reads through MiXCR, storing one row per CDR3 protein. The sample lists some 360,000 distinct CDR3 sequences, 15% to 20% occurring once. The source material was peripheral blood. These receptors were collected from an adult woman with stable Graves' hyperthyroidism.

In this sample, this clonotype turned up many times. The rearrangement links TRBV19 to TRBJ2-7, with 14 bases fitting TRBD2. Germline V CDR1 and CDR2: LNHDA, SQIVND (reference sequence). The trim removed 4 bases at V and 5 bases at J, leaving 4 bases unmatched. The CDR3 has 15 amino acids. Written as DNA, the CDR3 is TGTGCCAGTAGTACTGGGACTAGCGGGAGCCACGAGCAGTACTTC. Encoded protein: CASSTGTSGSHEQYF.

The CDR3 coding sequence is TGTGCCAGCAGCCAGAGTCCACACCCCTACGAGCAGTACTTC. The encoded protein is CASSQSPHPYEQYF. The J gene is TRBJ2-7, the V gene TRBV14, with D uncertain. V lost 3 bases, J lost 2 bases, and 11 bases lay in between. Germline V gene data show CDR1 as SGHDN and CDR2 as FVKESK. The CDR3 is made up of 14 amino acids. Full variable domain (remainder filled in from reference TRBV14 and TRBJ2-7): EAGVTQFPSHSVIEKGQTVTLRCDPISGHDNLYWYRRVMGKEIKFLLHFVKESKQDESGMPNNRFLAERTGGTYSTLKVQPAELEDSGVYFCASSQSPHPYEQYFGPGTRLTVT.

The chain combines TRBV27 with TRBJ2-4; 15 bases fit TRBD2. The V and J ends lost 8 bases and 0 bases, in that order; junction bases with no gene match: 8. This CDR3 contains 18 residues. The germline V gene has CDR1 MNHEY and CDR2 SMNVEV (reference sequence). CDR3 region: CASAGGLAGGGAKNIQYF. The CDR3 region has the DNA TGTGCCAGCGCGGGGGGACTAGCGGGAGGAGGAGCCAAAAACATTCAGTACTTC.

This clonotype was seen many times. The chain couples TRBV27 to TRBJ2-5, with 8 nucleotides matching TRBD1. Germline trimming cut 5 bases from V and 4 bases from J; bases unmatched to any gene: 12. The CDR3 sequence is 16 residues long. CDR1 MNHEY and CDR2 SMNVEV come from the germline V gene (reference sequence). CDR3 nucleotides: TGTGCCAGCAGTACCGACAGGGGACCAGAGGGAGAGACCCAGTACTTC. Translated: CASSTDRGPEGETQYF.

In the case of this clonotype: A read error is possible here, since a much larger clone lies one base away. It is likely a read error, because the conserved phenylalanine at the end of the CDR3 is missing. The V gene is TRBV4-1, the J gene TRBJ2-5; tentatively, D is TRBD1 (6 bases). Per germline, CDR1 MGHRA and CDR2 YSYEKL. V gave up 1 base and J gave up 1 base, with 7 bases separating them. This CDR3 spans 14 amino acids. The CDR3 DNA sequence: TGCGCCAGCAGCCAAGGGGGGCCCCAAGAGACCCAGTACTCC. It yields the protein CASSQGGPQETQYS.

This chain joins TRBV12-3 or TRBV12-4 and TRBJ1-2; no clear D gene. The CDR3 has 12 residues. V was cut by 1 base and J by 6 bases, with 6 bases left in between. CDR3 coding DNA: TGTGCCAGCAGTTTAGACAGACATGGCTACACCTTC. This encodes CASSLDRHGYTF.

This clonotype has a count of ten or more. The chain links TRBV20-1 to TRBJ2-7, with TRBD2 matching 12 bases. Germline V gene lookup returns CDR1 DFQATT and CDR2 SNEGSKA (reference sequence). The V segment lost 6 bases and the J segment 6 bases; nucleotides outside the gene matches: 6. The CDR3 has 13 residues. Written as DNA, the CDR3 is TGCAGTGCCAGACTAGCGGGAGTACCCGAGCAGTACTTC. It encodes CSARLAGVPEQYF.

This clonotype was seen at least ten times. The J gene is TRBJ2-7, the V gene TRBV6-1; D gene unclear. This CDR3 is built from 14 residues. Germline V gene sequence: CDR1 MNHNS, CDR2 SASEGT. The V end lost 3 bases, the J end lost 5 bases, and 14 bases lay between the germline ends. The DNA of the CDR3 is TGTGCCAGCAGTGACTTTGCCCGAGGCGACGAGCAGTACTTC. Its translation is CASSDFARGDEQYF.

The sample holds many counts of this clonotype. The chain has TRBV20-1 and TRBJ1-5; D may be TRBD1 (6 bases). V was cut by 4 bases and J by 2 bases, with 15 bases left in between. Germline lookup yields CDR1 DFQATT and CDR2 SNEGSKA (reference sequence). This CDR3 has 15 residues. DNA for the CDR3: TGCAGTGCTACGGGGGCGCCGTTTGGCAATCAGCCCCAGCATTTT. It specifies CSATGAPFGNQPQHF.

This clonotype appeared many times. This chain joins TRBV6-5 and TRBJ2-7; tentative D call: TRBD1 (6 bases). Looked up from germline, CDR1 is MNHEY and CDR2 is SVGAGI. With 5 bases removed from V and 1 base from J, the gap between germline ends came to 12 bases. The CDR3 sequence is 14 residues long. CDR3 loop: CASSTGTRSYEQYF. The CDR3 DNA follows: TGTGCCAGCAGTACCGGGACACGTTCCTACGAGCAGTACTTC.

This chain connects TRBV5-6 to TRBJ1-2; D gene ambiguous. Germline lookup yields CDR1 SGHDT and CDR2 YYEEEE. The germline V and J ends were trimmed by 0 bases and 4 bases, with 13 bases remaining between them. The CDR3 is 15 residues long. CDR3 DNA sequence: TGTGCCAGCAGCTTGGAGGGTCATTCGCTCTATGGCTACACCTTC. The encoded protein is CASSLEGHSLYGYTF.

This clonotype was observed many times. The V call is TRBV29-1, the J call TRBJ2-7, with 8 bases aligning to TRBD1. This CDR3 comprises 14 residues. CDR1 is SQVTM, CDR2 ANQGSEA, per germline. V gave up 7 bases and J gave up 2 bases; unmatched junction bases: 10. In nucleotides, the CDR3 is TGCAGCGCGGTAACGGACAGGGTCACCTACGAGCAGTACTTC. Its protein product is CSAVTDRVTYEQYF.

This clonotype was seen at least ten times. This chain joins TRBV28 and TRBJ2-7; D gene ambiguous. The CDR3 consists of 15 residues. V gave up 5 bases and J gave up 3 bases, with 17 bases separating them. Germline loops: CDR1 MDHEN, CDR2 SYDVKM. CDR3 amino acids: CASSQRAREGYEQYF. CDR3 coding DNA: TGTGCCAGCAGTCAAAGGGCTAGAGAAGGCTACGAGCAGTACTTC.

This clonotype was found many times. Here the CDR3 DNA reads TGTGCCAGCAGCTTAGAGTCGGGGCGCGAGCAGTACTTC. Translated, it gives CASSLESGREQYF. This chain links TRBV7-2 with TRBJ2-7; the D call may be TRBD1 or TRBD2 (5 bases each). V gave up 1 base and J gave up 6 bases, with 10 bases separating them. This CDR3 contains 13 residues. Germline-derived CDR1 and CDR2 are SGHTA and FQGNSA. Full variable domain (outside the CDR3, taken from reference TRBV7-2 and TRBJ2-7): GAGVSQSPSNKVTEKGKDVELRCDPISGHTALYWYRQSLGQGLEFLIYFQGNSAPDKSGLPSDRFSAERTGGSVSTLTIQRTQQEDSAVYLCASSLESGREQYFGPGTRLTVT.

This clonotype was counted at least ten times. The chain combines TRBV5-5 with TRBJ2-5; 8 bases align to TRBD2. Germline CDR1 SGHKS, CDR2 YYEKEE (reference sequence). V shed 1 base and J 4 bases; nucleotides not matched to a gene: 9. The CDR3 contains 16 residues. CDR3: CASSLLFGREGETQYF. CDR3 nucleotides: TGTGCCAGCAGCTTGTTGTTCGGGAGGGAGGGAGAGACCCAGTACTTC.

This clonotype was seen ten or more times. This sequence joins TRBV6-1 and TRBJ1-5; D is unclear. CDR3 size: 15 residues. Germline V lookup: CDR1 MNHNS, CDR2 SASEGT. The germline V and J ends were trimmed by 1 base and 5 bases, with 12 bases remaining between them. The DNA for the CDR3 is TGTGCCAGCAGTGAAGGGGGAGGGAGTTATCAGCCCCAGCATTTT. It is translated as CASSEGGGSYQPQHF.

The table lists this clonotype with many counts. The V gene is TRBV12-3 or TRBV12-4, the J gene TRBJ2-2; TRBD1 might be the D (5 bases). V lost 3 bases and J 2 bases, leaving 10 bases between the germline ends. The CDR3 is 15 amino acids. DNA for the CDR3: TGTGCCAGCAGTTTGGTGCAGGGCAACACCGGGGAGCTGTTTTTT. Protein product: CASSLVQGNTGELFF.

This chain connects TRBV24-1 to TRBJ2-6, with 7 bases that match TRBD1. The germline V gene has CDR1 KGHDR and CDR2 SFDVKD. V was clipped by 1 base and J by 2 bases; unmatched bases: 7. This CDR3 is 18 amino acids long. CDR3 in amino acids: CATSDLGDRLAGANVLTF. The CDR3, as DNA: TGTGCCACCAGTGATTTAGGGGACAGACTCGCTGGGGCCAACGTCCTGACTTTC.

This clonotype was detected many times. This chain links TRBV29-1 with TRBJ1-1; 7 bases map to TRBD1. Trimming cost V 7 bases and J 1 base; bases outside gene matches: 6. The CDR3 length is 13 residues. Germline V gene sequence: CDR1 SQVTM, CDR2 ANQGSEA. The DNA for the CDR3 is TGCAGCGCACAGGGGTTGGGGAACACTGAAGCTTTCTTT. Its protein product is CSAQGLGNTEAFF. Drawing the rest from reference TRBV29-1 and TRBJ1-1, the complete variable domain is SAVISQKPSRDICQRGTSLTIQCQVDSQVTMMFWYRQQPGQSLTLIATANQGSEATYESGFVIDKFPISRPNLTFSTLTVSNMSPEDSSIYLCSAQGLGNTEAFFGQGTRLTVV.

This clonotype was seen more than once but under ten times. J is TRBJ2-3 and V is TRBV9; D unclear. Looked up from germline, CDR1 is SGDLS and CDR2 is YYNGEE. V lost 0 bases to trimming and J lost 0 bases, with 8 bases between them. This CDR3 contains 15 residues. In nucleotides, the CDR3 is TGTGCCAGCAGCGTAGGTTTCGGTAGCACAGATACGCAGTATTTT. Its translation is CASSVGFGSTDTQYF.

This clonotype appeared many times. The chain employs TRBV6-2 or TRBV6-3 and TRBJ2-4; D remains unclear. CDR1 is MNHEY and CDR2 is SVGEGT in the germline V gene. Deletions cut 11 bases from V and 13 bases from J, with 9 bases between. The CDR3 runs 8 residues. The CDR3, as DNA: TGTGCCGACGCCTTCCAGTACTTC. Amino acids: CADAFQYF.

This clonotype has ten or more counts. The chain couples TRBV27 to TRBJ2-7, with 11 bases that match TRBD1. Germline assignment: CDR1 MNHEY and CDR2 SMNVEV (reference sequence). J gave up 2 bases and V 5 bases, and 5 bases lay outside the gene matches. The CDR3 extends over 15 amino acids. The DNA for the CDR3 is TGTGCCAGCAGTACCGGGACAGGGGGTGCCTACGAGCAGTACTTC. Translated, it gives CASSTGTGGAYEQYF.

In this sample, this clonotype turned up many times. The rearrangement joins TRBV7-2 to TRBJ1-1; D is undetermined. Germline V gives CDR1 SGHTA, CDR2 FQGNSA. Trimming took off 2 bases at V and 1 base at J, with 8 bases between the two ends. CDR3 size: 14 residues. This chain's CDR3 is CASSLISQNTEAFF. The DNA for the CDR3 is TGTGCCAGCAGCTTAATCTCCCAGAACACTGAAGCTTTCTTT. Full variable domain (rest looked up from reference TRBV7-2 and TRBJ1-1): GAGVSQSPSNKVTEKGKDVELRCDPISGHTALYWYRQSLGQGLEFLIYFQGNSAPDKSGLPSDRFSAERTGGSVSTLTIQRTQQEDSAVYLCASSLISQNTEAFFGQGTRLTVV.

This clonotype appeared many times. The rearrangement joins TRBV12-3 or TRBV12-4 to TRBJ2-7; the D gene is possibly TRBD2 (5 bases). CDR3 length equals 15 residues. The V end lost 6 bases, the J end lost 0 bases, and 15 bases lay between the germline ends. CDR3 bases: TGTGCCAGCAGACCTGGAGGAGGCCTCTCCTACGAGCAGTACTTC. Translated, it gives CASRPGGGLSYEQYF.

This clonotype was recorded many times. V usage is TRBV12-3 or TRBV12-4 and J usage is TRBJ2-2; D might be TRBD1 (6 bases). Deletions cut 5 bases from V and 4 bases from J, with 14 bases between. The CDR3 extends over 15 amino acids. CDR3 in amino acids: CASSQQGVGTGELFF. In DNA, the CDR3 is TGTGCCAGCAGTCAACAGGGTGTGGGCACCGGGGAGCTGTTTTTT.